This TCR beta chain emerged from a study of tumor-infiltrating lymphocytes in primary liver carcinoma. Notes on the study in general: Lesser overlap characterized tumor-adjacent and tumor-blood pairs relative to tumor region pairs. Tumor specimens were characterized by a significantly higher top-250-clone fraction than blood (p = 0.039). The bulk unsorted samples meant that CD4+ and CD8+ repertoires went uncompared.

Unsorted whole blood supplied the RNA, and germline DNA was extracted too. Treatment-naive at the time, the patients had chronic HBV infection. This clonotype appeared many times. Its target is unknown. TCR beta cDNA was reverse-transcribed from 400 to 500 ng of total RNA. The reaction used a constant-region primer and ProtoScript II reverse transcriptase. Libraries of TCR beta came from three nested multiplex PCR rounds with slightly modified ARM-PCR. Two initial PCR rounds of around 10 cycles each paired TRBV1-TRBV30 forward primers with a C-beta reverse primer. TCRdb recomputed calls from the multiplex PCR reads with MiXCR, one row per CDR3 protein. Here the sample spans about 200,000 distinct CDR3 sequences, 65% being singletons. CDR1 and CDR2 from the germline V gene are ENHRY and SYGVKD. V was trimmed by 2 bases and J by 2 bases, leaving 15 bases between them. This CDR3 comprises 17 residues.

V usage is TRBV10-3 and J usage is TRBJ2-2; D is unclear. The material sequenced was peripheral blood. The sequence was obtained from a woman aged 60 to 75 with primary liver carcinoma and hepatitis B virus infection. CDR3 protein: CAISEPGTTGNTGELFF. For the CDR3, the DNA is TGTGCCATCAGTGAGCCAGGTACCACCGGAAACACCGGGGAGCTGTTTTTT.